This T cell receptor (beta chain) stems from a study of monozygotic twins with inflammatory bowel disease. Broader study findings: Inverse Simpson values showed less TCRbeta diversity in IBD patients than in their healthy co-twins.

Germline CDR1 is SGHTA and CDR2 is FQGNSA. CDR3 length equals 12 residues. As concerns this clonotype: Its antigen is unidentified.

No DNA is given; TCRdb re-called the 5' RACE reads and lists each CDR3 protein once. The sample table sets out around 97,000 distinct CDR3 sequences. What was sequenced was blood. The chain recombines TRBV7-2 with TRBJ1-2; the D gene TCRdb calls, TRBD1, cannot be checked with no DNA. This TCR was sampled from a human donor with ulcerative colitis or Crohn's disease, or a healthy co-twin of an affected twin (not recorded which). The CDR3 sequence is CASSSTGFGYTF.